A single sample gave rise to the 26 T cell receptor beta chains below, sequenced in a study of T cell responses to AZD1222 COVID-19 vaccine. Some clones are missing from TCRdb's copy, which holds only in-frame ones; the method was immunoSEQ multiplex PCR. Among approximately 80,000 clones listed, 80% to 90% were seen once. The specimen was peripheral blood, collected 28 days after the second AZD1222 dose. These receptors came from an adult who received the AZD1222 COVID-19 vaccine.

The chain joins TRBV3-1 (or the pseudogene TRBV3-2) to TRBJ2-7; 8 bases agree with TRBD1. The CDR3 consists of 15 residues. The J segment lost 6 bases and the V segment lost 2 bases, leaving 9 bases of the junction unmatched. The germline V gene has CDR1 LGHDT and CDR2 YNNKEL (reference sequence). The CDR3 protein is CASSQPGQETREQYF. For the CDR3, the DNA is TGTGCCAGCAGCCAACCGGGACAGGAAACCCGCGAGCAGTACTTC.

A word on this clone: The same CDR3 also results from other DNA sequences found in this sample. The chain is built from TRBV11-2 and TRBJ1-2; TRBD1 might be the D (6 bases). V was clipped by 5 bases and J by 4 bases, with 11 bases between them. Looked up from germline, CDR1 is SGHAT and CDR2 is FQNNGV. CDR3 length equals 13 residues. CDR3 loop: CASSPGQPYGYTF. CDR3 DNA sequence: TGTGCCAGCAGCCCTGGACAGCCCTATGGCTACACCTTC.

This clone was seen more than once but under ten times. The chain joins TRBV5-4 to TRBJ2-5; D gene ambiguous. The CDR3 totals 12 residues. Deletions cut 4 bases from V and 5 bases from J, with 9 bases between. CDR1 and CDR2 (germline): SGHNT, YYREEE (reference sequence). The CDR3 protein is CASSRDEETQYF. CDR3 nucleotides: TGTGCCAGCAGCCGAGATGAGGAGACCCAGTACTTC.

V and J are TRBV7-2 and TRBJ2-1, with 7 bases that match TRBD1. CDR3 length: 14 residues. The junction had 8 bases not matched to a gene; V was cut back by 4 bases and J by 8 bases. Per germline, CDR1 SGHTA and CDR2 FQGNSA. The CDR3 nucleotides read TGTGCCAGCAGCTCGAATTACAGGGGCCATGAGCAGTTCTTC. Its protein product is CASSSNYRGHEQFF.

The chain recombines TRBV19 with TRBJ2-3, with D unresolved. In germline, CDR1 is LNHDA, CDR2 SQIVND (reference sequence). Between the trimmed V and J ends, which lost 4 bases and 4 bases, there was a span of 9 bases. The CDR3 extends over 13 amino acids. The CDR3 loop is CASSKSGPDTQYF. The DNA of the CDR3 is TGTGCCAGTAGTAAGTCGGGTCCAGATACGCAGTATTTT.

V is TRBV28 and J is TRBJ2-1; 7 bases align to TRBD2. Per the germline V gene, CDR1 is MDHEN and CDR2 is SYDVKM. Trimming took 10 bases from V and 4 from J; bases not matched to a gene: 10. This CDR3 is 14 amino acids long. The CDR3 DNA reads as TGTGCCACCCAGTCCCCGGGAGGATACAATGAGCAGTTCTTC. It encodes CATQSPGGYNEQFF. Drawing the rest from reference TRBV28 and TRBJ2-1, the complete variable domain is DVKVTQSSRYLVKRTGEKVFLECVQDMDHENMFWYRQDPGLGLRLIYFSYDVKMKEKGDIPEGYSVSREKKERFSLILESASTNQTSMYLCATQSPGGYNEQFFGPGTRLTVL.

The rearrangement joins TRBV7-2 to TRBJ2-5; 7 bases fit TRBD2. The CDR3 length is 14 residues. Germline V CDR1 and CDR2: SGHTA, FQGNSA. After removal of 2 bases from V and 5 bases from J, the junction contained 5 bases not matched to a gene. The CDR3 is CASSLPGLSETQYF. In DNA, the CDR3 is TGTGCCAGCAGCTTACCGGGACTAAGTGAGACCCAGTACTTC. Looking up the rest from reference TRBV7-2 and TRBJ2-5 gives the full variable domain: GAGVSQSPSNKVTEKGKDVELRCDPISGHTALYWYRQSLGQGLEFLIYFQGNSAPDKSGLPSDRFSAERTGGSVSTLTIQRTQQEDSAVYLCASSLPGLSETQYFGPGTRLLVL.

The J gene is TRBJ2-5, the V gene TRBV15; D not certain. Germline V gene data show CDR1 as LNHNV and CDR2 as YYDKDF (reference sequence). This CDR3 spans 15 amino acids. V lost 1 base and J 1 base, leaving 10 bases between the germline ends. The CDR3 sequence: CATSRVRRVQETQYF. Here the CDR3 DNA reads TGTGCCACCAGCAGAGTAAGACGGGTCCAAGAGACCCAGTACTTC.

The chain carries TRBV6-4 and TRBJ2-3; 14 nucleotides match TRBD2. Germline loops: CDR1 MRHNA, CDR2 SNTAGT. The CDR3 runs to 17 residues. The trim removed 3 bases at V and 4 bases at J, leaving 6 bases unmatched. The CDR3 protein is CASSEGLAGGVADTQYF. For the CDR3, the DNA is TGTGCCAGCAGTGAAGGACTAGCGGGGGGCGTCGCAGATACGCAGTATTTT.

V is TRBV19 and J is TRBJ2-3, with TRBD1 matching over 7 bases. The CDR3 covers 19 residues. Germline loops: CDR1 LNHDA, CDR2 SQIVND (reference sequence). The ends lost 2 bases at V and 2 bases at J; junction bases unmatched: 16. The CDR3 spells CASSISQGDPPPPTDTQYF. The CDR3 nucleotides are TGTGCCAGTAGTATAAGCCAGGGGGATCCCCCACCCCCCACAGATACGCAGTATTTT.

The rearrangement links TRBV10-3 to TRBJ1-2, with 7 positions matching TRBD1. This CDR3 is built from 13 residues. Germline V gene lookup returns CDR1 ENHRY and CDR2 SYGVKD. V shed 5 bases and J 6 bases; nucleotides not matched to a gene: 6. Here the CDR3 reads CAISTGQMNGYTF. The CDR3 bases are TGTGCCATCAGTACGGGACAGATGAATGGCTACACCTTC.

The chain combines TRBV5-4 with TRBJ1-1, with a possible D match to TRBD1 (5 bases). The CDR3 has 14 amino acids. CDR1 and CDR2 from the germline V gene are SGHNT and YYREEE (reference sequence). Trimming removed 3 bases at V and 6 bases at J, with 15 bases between. The DNA of the CDR3 is TGTGCCAGCAGCTCAGGGATTGCCGCCCCTGAAGCTTTCTTT. This encodes CASSSGIAAPEAFF. Supplemented by reference TRBV5-4 and TRBJ1-1, the full variable domain reads ETGVTQSPTHLIKTRGQQVTLRCSSQSGHNTVSWYQQALGQGPQFIFQYYREEENGRGNFPPRFSGLQFPNYSSELNVNALELDDSALYLCASSSGIAAPEAFFGQGTRLTVV.

The V and J genes are TRBV9 and TRBJ2-2; D gene uncertain. With 4 bases removed from V and 3 bases from J, the gap between germline ends came to 10 bases. Germline lookup yields CDR1 SGDLS and CDR2 YYNGEE. This CDR3 is built from 14 residues. CDR3 DNA: TGTGCCAGCAGCCACAGAAGTTACACCGGGGAGCTGTTTTTT. It is translated as CASSHRSYTGELFF.

V gene TRBV2 combines with J gene TRBJ1-2; D is possibly TRBD1 (5 bases). This CDR3 has 13 amino acids. V was cut by 4 bases and J by 4 bases, with 10 bases left in between. CDR1 is SNHLY, CDR2 FYNNEI, per germline. The CDR3 here is CASSGDGIYGYTF. CDR3 DNA sequence: TGTGCCAGCAGTGGGGACGGGATCTATGGCTACACCTTC.

The rearrangement uses TRBV3-1 (or the pseudogene TRBV3-2) and TRBJ1-1, with 9 bases that match TRBD1. The CDR3 sequence is 13 residues long. The germline gives CDR1 LGHDT, CDR2 YNNKEL (reference sequence). V lost 1 base to trimming and J lost 7 bases; unmatched junction nucleotides: 1. In DNA, the CDR3 is TGTGCCAGCAGCCAAGGGGGACAGGGTGAAGCTTTCTTT. Translated, it gives CASSQGGQGEAFF.

The V call is TRBV5-8, the J call TRBJ2-1, with a weak D call TRBD1 (5 bases). In germline, CDR1 is SGHTS, CDR2 YDEGEE. V was pared by 4 bases and J by 1 base, with 12 bases between. The CDR3 sequence is 15 residues long. The CDR3 region is CASSLRALSYNEQFF. The CDR3 DNA reads TGTGCCAGCAGCCTCAGGGCACTTTCCTACAATGAGCAGTTCTTC.

V usage is TRBV6-1 and J usage is TRBJ2-5; TRBD1 agrees at 8 bases. The J segment lost 5 bases and the V segment lost 1 base, leaving 9 bases of the junction unmatched. The CDR3 extends over 16 amino acids. Germline V gives CDR1 MNHNS, CDR2 SASEGT. CDR3 sequence reads: CASSEEQGVGFETQYF. The DNA for the CDR3 is TGTGCCAGCAGTGAAGAACAGGGGGTTGGTTTTGAGACCCAGTACTTC.

V is TRBV7-9 and J is TRBJ1-6; TRBD1 matches 8 bases. Looked up from germline, CDR1 is SEHNR and CDR2 is FQNEAQ (reference sequence). The CDR3 has 15 residues. J was trimmed by 5 bases and V by 1 base; bases with no gene match: 1. The CDR3 spells CASSLVTGDNSPLHF. The CDR3 DNA reads TGTGCCAGCAGCTTAGTGACAGGGGATAATTCACCCCTCCACTTT. Complete variable domain (other parts from reference TRBV7-9 and TRBJ1-6): DTGVSQNPRHKITKRGQNVTFRCDPISEHNRLYWYRQTLGQGPEFLTYFQNEAQLEKSRLLSDRFSAERPKGSFSTLEIQRTEQGDSAMYLCASSLVTGDNSPLHFGNGTRLTVT.

The rearrangement uses TRBV18 and TRBJ2-7; D is possibly TRBD1 (6 bases). This CDR3 has 12 residues. V lost 4 bases and J 5 bases, leaving 9 bases between the germline ends. Germline loops: CDR1 KGHSH, CDR2 LQKENI. The CDR3 region is CASSRPGDEQYF. The CDR3 bases are TGTGCCAGCTCACGTCCAGGGGACGAGCAGTACTTC.

This rearrangement joins TRBV3-1 (or the pseudogene TRBV3-2) to TRBJ2-1; the D call may be TRBD1 or TRBD2 (5 bases each). Germline assignment: CDR1 LGHDT and CDR2 YNNKEL (reference sequence). This CDR3 has 15 amino acids. Trimming left V 4 bases short and J 3 bases short, with 13 bases between. CDR3 sequence (DNA): TGTGCCAGCAGCCCGAGGGGCCTATACTACAATGAGCAGTTCTTC. Residues: CASSPRGLYYNEQFF.

The chain employs TRBV29-1 and TRBJ1-2; D may be TRBD1 (5 bases). Germline V gene sequence: CDR1 SQVTM, CDR2 ANQGSEA. Trimming took 4 bases from V and 7 from J, leaving 10 bases between them. There are 11 residues in the CDR3. CDR3 loop: CSVGQGGGYTF. CDR3 sequence (DNA): TGCAGCGTTGGGCAGGGTGGTGGCTACACCTTC.

The chain employs TRBV5-6 and TRBJ2-3; D could derive from TRBD1 or TRBD2 (6 bases each). With 0 bases removed from V and 11 bases from J, the gap between germline ends came to 22 bases. This CDR3 region has 16 residues. Germline lookup yields CDR1 SGHDT and CDR2 YYEEEE. The CDR3 is CASSLVGYRGRFGQYF. The CDR3 DNA sequence: TGTGCCAGCAGCTTGGTTGGCTACCGGGGGCGGTTCGGGCAGTATTTT.

This chain links TRBV9 with TRBJ2-1, with 7 bases fitting TRBD2. Germline CDR1 SGDLS, CDR2 YYNGEE. CDR3 size: 16 residues. V shed 0 bases, J shed 6 bases, and the junction held 9 bases outside the gene matches. The CDR3 protein is CASSVGSSGDSNEQFF. CDR3 DNA sequence: TGTGCCAGCAGCGTAGGGTCTAGCGGAGATTCCAATGAGCAGTTCTTC.

The V and J genes are TRBV6-5 and TRBJ1-5; D might be TRBD1 (5 bases). This CDR3 spans 14 amino acids. V was pared by 7 bases and J by 5 bases, with 15 bases between. Germline-derived CDR1 and CDR2 are MNHEY and SVGAGI. CDR3 in amino acids: CASTPSPGHQPQHF. The CDR3 nucleotides read TGTGCCAGCACCCCCTCCCCAGGGCATCAGCCCCAGCATTTT.

The chain joins TRBV28 to TRBJ1-2; the D gene is possibly TRBD1 (6 bases). In germline, CDR1 is MDHEN, CDR2 SYDVKM. The ends were cut back, 7 bases at V and 8 bases at J, with 14 bases in the middle. The CDR3 consists of 12 residues. The DNA for the CDR3 is TGTGCCAGCACCCGGACAGCTAGGGGCTACACCTTC. Translated: CASTRTARGYTF.

The CDR3 loop is CASSVGSADGTQYF. Here the CDR3 DNA reads TGTGCCAGCAGCGTAGGTTCGGCCGACGGGACCCAGTACTTC. V is TRBV9 and J is TRBJ2-5; D call uncertain. Germline V gene data show CDR1 as SGDLS and CDR2 as YYNGEE. V was shortened by 0 bases and J by 7 bases, with 13 bases between the two germline ends. This CDR3 is 14 amino acids long.